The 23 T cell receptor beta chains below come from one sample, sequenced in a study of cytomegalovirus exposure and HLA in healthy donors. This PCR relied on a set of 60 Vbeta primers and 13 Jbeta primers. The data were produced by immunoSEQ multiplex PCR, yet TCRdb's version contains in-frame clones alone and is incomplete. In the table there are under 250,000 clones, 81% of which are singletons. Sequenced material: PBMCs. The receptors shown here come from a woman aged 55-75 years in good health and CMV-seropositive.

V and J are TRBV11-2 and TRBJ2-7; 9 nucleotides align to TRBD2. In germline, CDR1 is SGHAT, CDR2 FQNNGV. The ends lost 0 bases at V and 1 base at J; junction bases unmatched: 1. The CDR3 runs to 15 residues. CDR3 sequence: CASSLDLAGSYEQYF. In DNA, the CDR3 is TGTGCCAGCAGCTTAGATCTAGCGGGATCCTACGAGCAGTACTTC.

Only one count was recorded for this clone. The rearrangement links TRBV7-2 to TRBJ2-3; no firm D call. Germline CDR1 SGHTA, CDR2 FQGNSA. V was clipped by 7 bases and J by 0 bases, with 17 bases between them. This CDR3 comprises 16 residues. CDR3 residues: CASMVGPSFSTDTQYF. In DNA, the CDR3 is TGTGCCAGCATGGTCGGTCCCTCATTTAGCACAGATACGCAGTATTTT.

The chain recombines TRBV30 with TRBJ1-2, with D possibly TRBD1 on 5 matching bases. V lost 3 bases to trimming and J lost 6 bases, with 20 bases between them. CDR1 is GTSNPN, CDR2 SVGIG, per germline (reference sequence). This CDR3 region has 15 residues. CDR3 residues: CAWRAGGARGNGYTF. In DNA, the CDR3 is TGTGCCTGGAGGGCGGGAGGGGCGCGTGGTAATGGCTACACCTTC.

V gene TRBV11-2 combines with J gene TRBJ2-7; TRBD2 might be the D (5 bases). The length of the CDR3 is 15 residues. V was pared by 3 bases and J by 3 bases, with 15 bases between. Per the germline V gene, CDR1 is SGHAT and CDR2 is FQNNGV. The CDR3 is CASSFGLLPGYEQYF. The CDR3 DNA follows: TGTGCCAGCAGCTTTGGACTCCTCCCCGGCTACGAGCAGTACTTC. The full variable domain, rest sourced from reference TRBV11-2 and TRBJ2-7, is EAGVAQSPRYKIIEKRQSVAFWCNPISGHATLYWYQQILGQGPKLLIQFQNNGVVDDSQLPKDRFSAERLKGVDSTLKIQPAKLEDSAVYLCASSFGLLPGYEQYFGPGTRLTVT.

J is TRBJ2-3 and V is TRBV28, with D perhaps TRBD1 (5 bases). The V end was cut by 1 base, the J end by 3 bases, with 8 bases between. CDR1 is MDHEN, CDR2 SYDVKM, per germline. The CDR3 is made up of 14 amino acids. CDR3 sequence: CASSLSRDTDTQYF. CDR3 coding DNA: TGTGCCAGCAGTTTATCCAGGGATACAGATACGCAGTATTTT.

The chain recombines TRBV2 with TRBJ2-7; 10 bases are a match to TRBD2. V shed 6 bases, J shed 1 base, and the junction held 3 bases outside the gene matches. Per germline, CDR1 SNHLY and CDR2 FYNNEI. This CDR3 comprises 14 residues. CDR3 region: CASRLAGGSYEQYF. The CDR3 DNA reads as TGTGCCAGCAGATTAGCGGGAGGATCCTACGAGCAGTACTTC.

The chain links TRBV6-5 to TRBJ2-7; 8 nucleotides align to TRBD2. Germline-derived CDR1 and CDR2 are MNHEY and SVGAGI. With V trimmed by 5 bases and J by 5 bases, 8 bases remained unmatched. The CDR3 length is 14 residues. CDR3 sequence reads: CASSTKAGVNEQYF. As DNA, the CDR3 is TGTGCCAGCAGTACGAAAGCGGGAGTAAACGAGCAGTACTTC.

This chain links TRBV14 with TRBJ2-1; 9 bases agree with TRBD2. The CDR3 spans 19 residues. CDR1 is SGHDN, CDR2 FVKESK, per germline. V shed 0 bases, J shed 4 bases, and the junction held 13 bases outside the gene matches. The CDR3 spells CASSQDPIWGTSPYNEQFF. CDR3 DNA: TGTGCCAGCAGCCAAGACCCCATTTGGGGGACTAGCCCATACAATGAGCAGTTCTTC.

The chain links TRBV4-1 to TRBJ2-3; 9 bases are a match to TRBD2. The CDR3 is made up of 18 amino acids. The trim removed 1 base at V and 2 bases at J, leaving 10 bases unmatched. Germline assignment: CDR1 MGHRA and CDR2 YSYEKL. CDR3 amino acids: CASSQGNPLAGFTDTQYF. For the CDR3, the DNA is TGCGCCAGCAGCCAAGGGAACCCTCTAGCGGGATTCACAGATACGCAGTATTTT.

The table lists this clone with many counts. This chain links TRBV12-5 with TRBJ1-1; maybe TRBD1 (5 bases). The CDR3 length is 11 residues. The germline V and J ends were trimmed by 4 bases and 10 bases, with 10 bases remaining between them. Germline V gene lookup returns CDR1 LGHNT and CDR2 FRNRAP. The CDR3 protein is CASGWGDGAFF. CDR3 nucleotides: TGTGCTAGTGGTTGGGGGGATGGAGCTTTCTTT.

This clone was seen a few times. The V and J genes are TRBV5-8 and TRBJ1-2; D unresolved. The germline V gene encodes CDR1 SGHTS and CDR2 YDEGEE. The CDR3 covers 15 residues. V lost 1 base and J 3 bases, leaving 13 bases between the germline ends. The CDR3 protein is CASSLTVRGDYGYTF. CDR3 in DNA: TGTGCCAGCAGCTTGACCGTCCGGGGTGACTATGGCTACACCTTC.

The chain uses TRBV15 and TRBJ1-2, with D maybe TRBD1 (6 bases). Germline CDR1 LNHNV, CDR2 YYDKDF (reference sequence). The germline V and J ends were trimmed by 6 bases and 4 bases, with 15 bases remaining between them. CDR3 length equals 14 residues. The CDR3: CATRKPGQIYGYTF. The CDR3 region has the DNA TGTGCCACCAGGAAGCCCGGACAGATCTATGGCTACACCTTC.

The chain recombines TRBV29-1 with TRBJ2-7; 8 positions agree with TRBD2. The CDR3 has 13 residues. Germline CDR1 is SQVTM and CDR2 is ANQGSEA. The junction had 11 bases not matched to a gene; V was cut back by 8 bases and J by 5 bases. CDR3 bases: TGCAGCTCCGTGGTAGCGGGAACTAACGAGCAGTACTTC. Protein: CSSVVAGTNEQYF.

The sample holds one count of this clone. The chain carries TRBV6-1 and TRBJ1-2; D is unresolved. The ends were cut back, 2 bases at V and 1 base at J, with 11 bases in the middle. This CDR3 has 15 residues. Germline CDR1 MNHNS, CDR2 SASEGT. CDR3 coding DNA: TGTGCCAGCAGTGAACCAGGCTCTCTTAACTATGGCTACACCTTC. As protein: CASSEPGSLNYGYTF.

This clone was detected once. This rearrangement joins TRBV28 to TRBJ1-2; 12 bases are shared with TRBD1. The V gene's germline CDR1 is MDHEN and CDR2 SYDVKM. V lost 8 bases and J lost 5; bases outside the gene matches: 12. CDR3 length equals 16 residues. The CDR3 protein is CASLRGTGQGAYGYTF. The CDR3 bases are TGTGCCAGCCTCCGTGGAACGGGACAGGGGGCATATGGCTACACCTTC.

This chain's CDR3 is CASSLVSGEGEQFF. The CDR3 region has the DNA TGCGCCAGCAGCTTGGTTTCGGGAGAGGGTGAGCAGTTCTTC. The V and J genes are TRBV5-1 and TRBJ2-1; possibly TRBD2 for D (6 bases). The CDR3 extends over 14 amino acids. V was shortened by 0 bases and J by 9 bases, with 13 bases between the two germline ends. Germline loops: CDR1 SGHRS, CDR2 YFSETQ.

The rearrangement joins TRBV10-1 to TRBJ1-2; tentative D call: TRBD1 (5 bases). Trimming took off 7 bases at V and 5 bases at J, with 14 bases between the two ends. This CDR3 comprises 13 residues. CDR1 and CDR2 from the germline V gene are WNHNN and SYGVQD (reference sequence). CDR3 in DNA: TGCGCCAGCACTAAGCAGGGCTATTATGGCTACACCTTC. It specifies CASTKQGYYGYTF.

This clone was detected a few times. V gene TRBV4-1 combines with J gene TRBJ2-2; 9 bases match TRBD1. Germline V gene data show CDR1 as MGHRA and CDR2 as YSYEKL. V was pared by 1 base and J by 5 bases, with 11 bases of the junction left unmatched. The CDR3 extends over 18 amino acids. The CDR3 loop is CASSQGIGTGSYTGELFF. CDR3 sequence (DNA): TGCGCCAGCAGCCAAGGAATCGGGACAGGGTCATATACCGGGGAGCTGTTTTTT.

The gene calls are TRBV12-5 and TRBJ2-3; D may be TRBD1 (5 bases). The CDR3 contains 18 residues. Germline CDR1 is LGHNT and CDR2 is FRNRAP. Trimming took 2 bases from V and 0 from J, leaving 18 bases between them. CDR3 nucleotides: TGTGCTAGTGGTTTGTCTTCCAGGGCCCTATTAAGCACAGATACGCAGTATTTT. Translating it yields CASGLSSRALLSTDTQYF. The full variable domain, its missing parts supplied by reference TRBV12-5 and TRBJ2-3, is DARVTQTPRHKVTEMGQEVTMRCQPILGHNTVFWYRQTMMQGLELLAYFRNRAPLDDSGMPKDRFSAEMPDATLATLKIQPSEPRDSAVYFCASGLSSRALLSTDTQYFGPGTRLTVL.

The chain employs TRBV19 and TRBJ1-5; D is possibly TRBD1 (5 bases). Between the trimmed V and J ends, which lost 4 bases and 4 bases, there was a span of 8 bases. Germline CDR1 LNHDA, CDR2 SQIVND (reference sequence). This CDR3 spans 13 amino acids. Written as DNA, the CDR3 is TGTGCCAGTAGTAAGGAGGGGAATCAGCCCCAGCATTTT. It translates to CASSKEGNQPQHF.

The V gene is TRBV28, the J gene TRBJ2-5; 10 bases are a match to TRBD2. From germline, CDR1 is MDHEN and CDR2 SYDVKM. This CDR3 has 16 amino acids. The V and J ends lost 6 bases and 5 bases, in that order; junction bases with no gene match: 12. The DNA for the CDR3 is TGTGCCAGCAGGACCGGGACTAGCGTCCATTGGGAGACCCAGTACTTC. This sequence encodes CASRTGTSVHWETQYF. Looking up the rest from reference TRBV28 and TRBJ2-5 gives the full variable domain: DVKVTQSSRYLVKRTGEKVFLECVQDMDHENMFWYRQDPGLGLRLIYFSYDVKMKEKGDIPEGYSVSREKKERFSLILESASTNQTSMYLCASRTGTSVHWETQYFGPGTRLLVL.

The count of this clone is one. In DNA form, the CDR3 reads TGTGCCAGCAGTGTACAGGGGGTCGGCACTGAAGCTTTCTTT. Amino acids: CASSVQGVGTEAFF. This sequence joins TRBV28 and TRBJ1-1, with TRBD1 matching over 8 bases. Germline assignment: CDR1 MDHEN and CDR2 SYDVKM. CDR3 length equals 14 residues. Germline trimming cut 5 bases from V and 4 bases from J; bases unmatched to any gene: 6. Full variable domain (missing parts from reference TRBV28 and TRBJ1-1): DVKVTQSSRYLVKRTGEKVFLECVQDMDHENMFWYRQDPGLGLRLIYFSYDVKMKEKGDIPEGYSVSREKKERFSLILESASTNQTSMYLCASSVQGVGTEAFFGQGTRLTVV.

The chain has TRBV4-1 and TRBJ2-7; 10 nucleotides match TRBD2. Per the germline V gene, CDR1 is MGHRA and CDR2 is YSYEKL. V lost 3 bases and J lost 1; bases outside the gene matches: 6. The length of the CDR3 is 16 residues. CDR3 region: CASSQGAGGTSYEQYF. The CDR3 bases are TGCGCCAGCAGCCAGGGAGCGGGAGGGACTTCCTACGAGCAGTACTTC.